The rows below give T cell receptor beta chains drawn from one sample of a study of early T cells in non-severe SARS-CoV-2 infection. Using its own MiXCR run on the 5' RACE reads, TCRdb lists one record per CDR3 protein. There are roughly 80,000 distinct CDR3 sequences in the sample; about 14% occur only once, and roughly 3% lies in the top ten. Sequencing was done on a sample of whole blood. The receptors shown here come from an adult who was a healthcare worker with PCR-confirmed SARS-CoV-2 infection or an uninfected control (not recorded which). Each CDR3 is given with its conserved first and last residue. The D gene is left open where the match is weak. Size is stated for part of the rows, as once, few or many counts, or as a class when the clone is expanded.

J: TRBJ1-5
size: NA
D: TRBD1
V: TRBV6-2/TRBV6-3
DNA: TGTGCCAGTAGACAGGGGAATCAGCCCCAGCATTTT
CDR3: CASRQGNQPQHF

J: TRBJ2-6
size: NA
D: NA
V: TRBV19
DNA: TGTGCCAGTAGTATAGCCGGGGCTGGGGCCAACGTCCTGACTTTC
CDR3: CASSIAGAGANVLTF

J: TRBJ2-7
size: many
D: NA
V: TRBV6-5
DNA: TGTGCCAGCAGTCCCTGGGGGGAGGGGGCCTCCTACGAGCAGTACTTC
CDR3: CASSPWGEGASYEQYF

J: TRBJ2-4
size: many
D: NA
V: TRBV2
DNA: TGTGCCAGCAGTGAGGACCTAGCCAAAAACATTCAGTACTTC
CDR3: CASSEDLAKNIQYF

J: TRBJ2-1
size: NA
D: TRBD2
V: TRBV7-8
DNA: TGTGCCAGCGAGCGGGGGGGATACAATGAGCAGTTCTTC
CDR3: CASERGGYNEQFF

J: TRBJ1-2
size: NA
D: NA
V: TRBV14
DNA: TGTGCCGGCAGCCAAGGCTATGGCTACACCTTC
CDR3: CAGSQGYGYTF

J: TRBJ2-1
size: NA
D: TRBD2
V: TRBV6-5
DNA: TGTGCCAGCAGTTTGGCTAGCGGGAGCACCTCCTACAATGAGCAGTTCTTC
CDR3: CASSLASGSTSYNEQFF

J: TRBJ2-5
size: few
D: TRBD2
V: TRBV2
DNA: TGTGCCAGCACCTGGCGGGAGCTAGAGACCCAGTACTTC
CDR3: CASTWRELETQYF

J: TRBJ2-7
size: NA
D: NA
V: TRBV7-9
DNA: TGTGCCAGCAGCTTCCTCAGCATCGGACAAACCTACGAGCAGTACTTC
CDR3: CASSFLSIGQTYEQYF

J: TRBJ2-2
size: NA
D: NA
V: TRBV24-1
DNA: TGTGCCACCAGTGACCCGCGGGGTTATACCGGGGAGCTGTCTTTT
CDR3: CATSDPRGYTGELSF

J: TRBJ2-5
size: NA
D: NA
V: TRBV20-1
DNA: TGCAGTGCTATTCTGACTGCCAGGCGAGAGACCCAGTACTTC
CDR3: CSAILTARRETQYF

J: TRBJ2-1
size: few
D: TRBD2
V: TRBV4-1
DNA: TGCGCCAGCAGCCAAGACCCTAGCGGGAGGCTATCCTACAATGAGCAGTTCTTC
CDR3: CASSQDPSGRLSYNEQFF

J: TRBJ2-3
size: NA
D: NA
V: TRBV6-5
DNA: TGTGCCAGCAGCCCCTCCGGGGGCTGGGTTACGCAGTATTTT
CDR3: CASSPSGGWVTQYF

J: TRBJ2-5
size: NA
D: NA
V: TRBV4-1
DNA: TGCGCCAGCAGCCAGTCGCCGAGTTACCAAGAGACCCAGTACTTC
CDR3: CASSQSPSYQETQYF

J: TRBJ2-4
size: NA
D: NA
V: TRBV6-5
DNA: TGTGCCAGCAGTTACTACTCCTCCCTTACAAATTCCAAAAACATTCAGTACTTC
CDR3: CASSYYSSLTNSKNIQYF

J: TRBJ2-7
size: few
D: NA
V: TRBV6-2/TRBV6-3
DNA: TGTGCCAGCAGTGTCCCAGCGGGCAGGTACGAGCAGTACTTC
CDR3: CASSVPAGRYEQYF

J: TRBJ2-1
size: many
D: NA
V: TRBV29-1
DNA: TGCAGCTCATTGAGGTTCGGGATGCACAATGAGCAGTTCTTC
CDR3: CSSLRFGMHNEQFF

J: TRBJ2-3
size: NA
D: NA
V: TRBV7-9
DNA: TGTGCCAGCAGCCCTCCGAGGGGTTCTAGCACAGATACGCAGTATTTT
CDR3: CASSPPRGSSTDTQYF

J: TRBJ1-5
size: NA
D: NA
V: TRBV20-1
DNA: TGCAGTGCTAGTACGTCAGGTCAGCCCCAGCATTTT
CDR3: CSASTSGQPQHF

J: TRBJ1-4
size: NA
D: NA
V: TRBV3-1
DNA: TGTGCCAGCAGCCCCGGGGGGATTGGTGAAAAACTGTTTTTT
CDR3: CASSPGGIGEKLFF

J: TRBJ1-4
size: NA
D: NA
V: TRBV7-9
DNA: TGTGCCAGCAGCTTTCTGGGCGGCAGGGGGTTTTTT
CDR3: CASSFLGGRGFF

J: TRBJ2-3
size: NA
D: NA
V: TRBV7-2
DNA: TGTGCCAGCAGCTCGACCGGCCCAATTAACACAGATACGCAGTATTTT
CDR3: CASSSTGPINTDTQYF

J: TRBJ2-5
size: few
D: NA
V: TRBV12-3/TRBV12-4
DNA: TGTGCCACCGCAAGGGGGGGAGGGCAAGAGACCCAGTACTTC
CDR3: CATARGGGQETQYF

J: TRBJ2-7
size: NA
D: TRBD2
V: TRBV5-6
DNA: TGTGCCAGCAGCTTGTTCGGGACTACCAAATACGAGCAGTACTTC
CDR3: CASSLFGTTKYEQYF

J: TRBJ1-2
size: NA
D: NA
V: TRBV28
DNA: TGTGCCAGCACGCGTTCCGGTCCGAGTTATGGCTACACCTTC
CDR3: CASTRSGPSYGYTF

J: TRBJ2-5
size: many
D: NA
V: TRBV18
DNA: TGTGCCAGCTCACTGCAGGTGGTGGGTGAGACCCAGTACTTC
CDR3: CASSLQVVGETQYF

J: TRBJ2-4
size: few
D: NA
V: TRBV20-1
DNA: TGCAGTGCTATCACCCGGAACATTCAGTACTTC
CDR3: CSAITRNIQYF

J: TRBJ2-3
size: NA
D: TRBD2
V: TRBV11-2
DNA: TGTGCCAGCAGCTCGACTAGCGGGGGCCCAGATACGCAGTATTTT
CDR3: CASSSTSGGPDTQYF

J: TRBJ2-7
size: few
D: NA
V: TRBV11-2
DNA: TGTGCCAGCAGCTTACAGGGGGGCTCCTACGAGCAGTACTTC
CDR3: CASSLQGGSYEQYF

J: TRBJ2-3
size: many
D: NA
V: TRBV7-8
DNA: TGTGCCAGCAGCTTCCGCTGGGGTGGGGGGAGTAGCACAGATACGCAGTATTTT
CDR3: CASSFRWGGGSSTDTQYF

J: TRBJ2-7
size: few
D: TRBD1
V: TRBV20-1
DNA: TGCAGTGCTGACCGGACAGGGGGACCCTACGAGCAGTACTTC
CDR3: CSADRTGGPYEQYF

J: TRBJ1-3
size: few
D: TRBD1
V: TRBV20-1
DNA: TGCAGTGCTAAGCGACAGGGGTATGGAAACACCATATATTTT
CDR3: CSAKRQGYGNTIYF

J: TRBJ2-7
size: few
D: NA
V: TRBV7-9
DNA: TGTGCCAGCACTCCTCCCAGCGGCAGTCCCTACGAGCAGTACTTC
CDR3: CASTPPSGSPYEQYF

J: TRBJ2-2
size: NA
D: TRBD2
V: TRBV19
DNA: TGTGCCAGTAGTATCGGGGGTCCGGGACTAGCGTATACCGGGGAGCTGTTTTTT
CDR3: CASSIGGPGLAYTGELFF

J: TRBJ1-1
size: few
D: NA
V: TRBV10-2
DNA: TGCGCCAGCACCCAGGGGTCCACTGAAGCTTTCTTT
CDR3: CASTQGSTEAFF

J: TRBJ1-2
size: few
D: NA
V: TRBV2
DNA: TGTGCCAGCAGTGAAGGTCTATATGGCTACACCTTC
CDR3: CASSEGLYGYTF

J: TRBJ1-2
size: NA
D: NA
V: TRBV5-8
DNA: TGTGCCAGCAGCTTCCATCCCGGGACTAACTATGGCTACACCTTC
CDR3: CASSFHPGTNYGYTF

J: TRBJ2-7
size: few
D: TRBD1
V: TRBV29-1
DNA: TGCAGCGTTCAGACAGGGTTTTCGTACGAGCAGTACTTC
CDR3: CSVQTGFSYEQYF

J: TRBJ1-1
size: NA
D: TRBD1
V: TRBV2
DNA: TGTGCCAGCAGTCCAGGGGGGAGGAACACTGAAGCTTTCTTT
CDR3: CASSPGGRNTEAFF

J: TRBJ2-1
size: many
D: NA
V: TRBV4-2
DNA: TGTGCCAGCAGCCCACCCCTTCGAGATGAGCAGTTCTTC
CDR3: CASSPPLRDEQFF

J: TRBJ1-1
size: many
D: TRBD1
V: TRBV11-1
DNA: TGTGCCAGCAGCTTAGAATTGGGACAGGGGAACTCTGAAGTTTTCTTT
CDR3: CASSLELGQGNSEVFF

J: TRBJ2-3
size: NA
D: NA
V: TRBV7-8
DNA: TGTGCCAGCAGTGACAGTAAACCAGATACGCAGTATTTT
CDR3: CASSDSKPDTQYF

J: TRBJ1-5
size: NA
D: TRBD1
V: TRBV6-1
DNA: TGTGCCAGCATCCAGGGGGCTGATGGCAATCAGCCCCAGCATTTT
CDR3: CASIQGADGNQPQHF

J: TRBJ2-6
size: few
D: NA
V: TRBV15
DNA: TGTGCCACCAGGAGCTCTGGGGCCAACGTCCTGACTTTC
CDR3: CATRSSGANVLTF

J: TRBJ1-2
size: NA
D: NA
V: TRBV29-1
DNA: TGCAGCGTTGTCTTTCCTCCTAACTATGGCTACACCTTC
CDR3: CSVVFPPNYGYTF

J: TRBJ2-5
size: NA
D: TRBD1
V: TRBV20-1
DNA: TGCAGTGCTGCCGACAGGGGATGGGCAGAGACCCAGTACTTC
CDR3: CSAADRGWAETQYF